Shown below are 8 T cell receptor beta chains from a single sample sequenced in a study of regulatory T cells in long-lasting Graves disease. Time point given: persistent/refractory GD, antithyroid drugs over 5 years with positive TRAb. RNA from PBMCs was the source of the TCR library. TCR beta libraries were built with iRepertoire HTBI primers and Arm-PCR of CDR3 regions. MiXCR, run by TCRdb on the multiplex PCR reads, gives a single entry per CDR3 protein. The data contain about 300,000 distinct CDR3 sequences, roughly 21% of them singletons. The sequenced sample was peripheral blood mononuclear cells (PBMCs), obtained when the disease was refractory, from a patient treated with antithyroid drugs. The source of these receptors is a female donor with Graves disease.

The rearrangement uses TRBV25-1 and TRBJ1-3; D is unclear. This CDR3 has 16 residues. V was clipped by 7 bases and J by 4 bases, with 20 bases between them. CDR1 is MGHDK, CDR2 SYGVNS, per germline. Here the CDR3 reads CASTPSGSRSGNTIYF. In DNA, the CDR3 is TGTGCCAGCACTCCCTCTGGGAGCCGTTCAGGAAACACCATATATTTT. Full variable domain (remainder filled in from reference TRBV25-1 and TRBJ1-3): EADIYQTPRYLVIGTGKKITLECSQTMGHDKMYWYQQDPGMELHLIHYSYGVNSTEKGDLSSESTVSRIRTEHFPLTLESARPSHTSQYLCASTPSGSRSGNTIYFGEGSWLTVV.

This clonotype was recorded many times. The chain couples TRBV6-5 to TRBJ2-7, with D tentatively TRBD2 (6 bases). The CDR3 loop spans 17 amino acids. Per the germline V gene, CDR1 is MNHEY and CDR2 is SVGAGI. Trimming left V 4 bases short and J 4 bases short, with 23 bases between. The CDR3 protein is CASSSPSGRGPAYEQYF. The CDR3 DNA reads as TGTGCCAGCAGTTCCCCCTCGGGGCGGGGTCCAGCGTACGAGCAGTACTTC.

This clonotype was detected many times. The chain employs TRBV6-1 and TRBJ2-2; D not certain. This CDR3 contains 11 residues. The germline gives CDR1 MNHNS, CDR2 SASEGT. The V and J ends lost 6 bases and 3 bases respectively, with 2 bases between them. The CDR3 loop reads CASRDTGELFF. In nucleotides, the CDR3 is TGTGCCAGCAGGGACACCGGGGAGCTGTTTTTT.

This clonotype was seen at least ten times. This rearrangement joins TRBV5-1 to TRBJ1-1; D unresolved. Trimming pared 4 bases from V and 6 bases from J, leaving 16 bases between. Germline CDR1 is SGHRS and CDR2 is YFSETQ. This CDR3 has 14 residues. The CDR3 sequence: CASSDPGEGPEAFF. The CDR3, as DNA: TGCGCCAGCAGCGATCCTGGGGAAGGCCCTGAAGCTTTCTTT. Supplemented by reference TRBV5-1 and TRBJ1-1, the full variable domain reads KAGVTQTPRYLIKTRGQQVTLSCSPISGHRSVSWYQQTPGQGLQFLFEYFSETQRNKGNFPGRFSGRQFSNSRSEMNVSTLELGDSALYLCASSDPGEGPEAFFGQGTRLTVV.

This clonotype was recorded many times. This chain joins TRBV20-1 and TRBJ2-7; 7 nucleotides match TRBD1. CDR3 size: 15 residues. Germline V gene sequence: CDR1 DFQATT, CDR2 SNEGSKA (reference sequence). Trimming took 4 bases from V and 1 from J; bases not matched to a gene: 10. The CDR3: CSATPWDRWSYEQYF. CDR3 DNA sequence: TGCAGTGCTACCCCTTGGGACAGATGGTCCTACGAGCAGTACTTC.

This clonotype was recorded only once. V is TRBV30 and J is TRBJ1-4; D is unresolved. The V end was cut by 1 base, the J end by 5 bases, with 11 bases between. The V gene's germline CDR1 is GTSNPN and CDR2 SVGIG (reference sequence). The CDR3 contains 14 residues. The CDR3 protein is CAWSGTEPNEKLFF. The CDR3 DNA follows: TGTGCCTGGAGTGGCACAGAGCCGAATGAAAAACTGTTTTTT.

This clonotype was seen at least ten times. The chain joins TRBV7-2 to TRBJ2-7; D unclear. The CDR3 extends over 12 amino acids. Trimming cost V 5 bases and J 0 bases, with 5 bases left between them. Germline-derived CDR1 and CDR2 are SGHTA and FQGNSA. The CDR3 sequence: CASSDFSYEQYF. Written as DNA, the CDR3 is TGTGCCAGCAGCGATTTCTCCTACGAGCAGTACTTC.

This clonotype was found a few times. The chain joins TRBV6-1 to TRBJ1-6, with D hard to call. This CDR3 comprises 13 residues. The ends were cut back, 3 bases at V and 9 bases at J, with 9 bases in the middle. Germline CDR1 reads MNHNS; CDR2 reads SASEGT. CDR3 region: CASSELGISPLHF. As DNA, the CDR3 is TGTGCCAGCAGTGAGCTGGGGATTTCACCCCTCCACTTT.